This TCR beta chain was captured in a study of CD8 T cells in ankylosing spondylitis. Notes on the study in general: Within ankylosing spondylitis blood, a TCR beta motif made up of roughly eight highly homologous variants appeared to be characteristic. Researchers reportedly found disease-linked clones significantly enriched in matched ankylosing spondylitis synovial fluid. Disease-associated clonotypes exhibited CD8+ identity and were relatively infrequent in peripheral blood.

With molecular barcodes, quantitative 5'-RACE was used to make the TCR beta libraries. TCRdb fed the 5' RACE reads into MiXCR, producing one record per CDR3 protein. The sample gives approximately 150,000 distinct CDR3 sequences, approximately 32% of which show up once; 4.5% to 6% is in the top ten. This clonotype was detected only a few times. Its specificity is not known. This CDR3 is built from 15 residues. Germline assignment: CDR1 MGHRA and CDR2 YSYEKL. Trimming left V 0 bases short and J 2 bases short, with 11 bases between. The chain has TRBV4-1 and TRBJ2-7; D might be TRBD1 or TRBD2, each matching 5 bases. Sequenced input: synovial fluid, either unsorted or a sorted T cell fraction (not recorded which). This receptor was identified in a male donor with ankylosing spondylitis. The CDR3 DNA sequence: TGCGCCAGCAGCCAAGACGGGACGGCTGCCTACGAGCAGTACTTC. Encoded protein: CASSQDGTAAYEQYF.